Below are 15 T cell receptor beta chains sequenced from a single sample in a study of blood T cell repertoires in COVID-19. Assay used: immunoSEQ multiplex PCR; TCRdb lists only in-frame clones, some missing. The repertoire holds approximately 220,000 clones, with 65% to 85% as singletons. The sequenced sample consisted of peripheral blood. The receptors come from a woman younger than 45 who had recovered from COVID-19.

V is TRBV24-1 and J is TRBJ2-6, with D maybe TRBD1 (5 bases). This CDR3 spans 16 amino acids. V was clipped by 3 bases and J by 0 bases, with 8 bases between them. Germline V lookup: CDR1 KGHDR, CDR2 SFDVKD. CDR3 region: CATSDRTISGANVLTF. The CDR3 nucleotides are TGTGCCACCAGTGATAGGACAATCTCTGGGGCCAACGTCCTGACTTTC.

V and J are TRBV5-1 and TRBJ2-1; TRBD2 matches at 13 bases. CDR1 is SGHRS, CDR2 YFSETQ, per germline. The V gene end was trimmed by 3 bases and the J gene end by 10 bases; junction bases not matched to a gene: 10. The CDR3 runs to 16 residues. CDR3: CASSSRLAGGLREQFF. DNA of the CDR3: TGCGCCAGCAGCTCCCGACTAGCGGGAGGTCTAAGAGAGCAGTTCTTC.

The chain is built from TRBV6-1 and TRBJ2-1, with D possibly TRBD2 on 6 matching bases. The CDR3 contains 17 residues. V shed 0 bases and J shed 7 bases, with 19 bases lying between them. Germline CDR1 reads MNHNS; CDR2 reads SASEGT. CDR3 amino acids: CASSEARGGKPANEQFF. For the CDR3, the DNA is TGTGCCAGCAGTGAAGCGCGAGGCGGGAAGCCGGCGAATGAGCAGTTCTTC.

This chain joins TRBV28 and TRBJ2-7; 8 bases map to TRBD2. V shed 2 bases, J shed 4 bases, and the junction held 7 bases outside the gene matches. The CDR3 totals 15 residues. Germline V gene lookup returns CDR1 MDHEN and CDR2 SYDVKM. CDR3 protein: CASSLISGSLYEQYF. CDR3 bases: TGTGCCAGCAGTTTAATAAGCGGGAGCTTGTACGAGCAGTACTTC. The full variable domain, in which reference TRBV28 and TRBJ2-7 provide the parts outside the CDR3, is DVKVTQSSRYLVKRTGEKVFLECVQDMDHENMFWYRQDPGLGLRLIYFSYDVKMKEKGDIPEGYSVSREKKERFSLILESASTNQTSMYLCASSLISGSLYEQYFGPGTRLTVT.

The chain has TRBV24-1 and TRBJ2-1; 9 positions agree with TRBD1. J was trimmed by 8 bases and V by 4 bases; bases with no gene match: 11. Germline V gives CDR1 KGHDR, CDR2 SFDVKD. This CDR3 contains 16 residues. This CDR3 reads CATSDTMTGGIDEQFF. The CDR3 DNA is TGTGCCACCAGTGACACTATGACAGGGGGTATAGATGAGCAGTTCTTC.

J is TRBJ2-2 and V is TRBV19, with 9 bases identical to TRBD1. V was clipped by 3 bases and J by 4 bases; unmatched bases: 3. The germline CDR1 and CDR2 sequences are LNHDA and SQIVND (reference sequence). This CDR3 spans 15 amino acids. CDR3 protein: CASSIGTGFTGELFF. The CDR3 DNA reads as TGTGCCAGTAGTATCGGGACAGGGTTCACCGGGGAGCTGTTTTTT.

The chain uses TRBV10-1 and TRBJ2-3; 9 positions agree with TRBD1. Germline CDR1 WNHNN, CDR2 SYGVQD (reference sequence). The CDR3 extends over 15 amino acids. V gave up 2 bases and J gave up 3 bases; unmatched junction bases: 3. The CDR3 coding sequence is TGCGCCAGCAGTGAGCTCGGACAGGGGACAGATACGCAGTATTTT. This codes for CASSELGQGTDTQYF.

The count of this clone is one. V gene TRBV5-3 combines with J gene TRBJ2-2; 8 nucleotides align to TRBD1. Being an ORF, TRBV5-3 has a function that is uncertain. The CDR3 consists of 15 residues. J gave up 6 bases and V 0 bases, and 4 bases lay outside the gene matches. CDR3 in DNA: TGTGCCAGAAGCTTGGGGACAGGGTACCCCGGGGAGCTGTTTTTT. Translating it yields CARSLGTGYPGELFF.

The rearrangement uses TRBV29-1 and TRBJ1-2; D call uncertain. From germline, CDR1 is SQVTM and CDR2 ANQGSEA. CDR3 size: 15 residues. Trimming stripped 5 bases from V and 4 bases from J, with 20 bases between. CDR3: CSVHSRSGEVYGYTF. CDR3 DNA: TGCAGCGTTCATAGTCGGTCAGGCGAAGTCTATGGCTACACCTTC.

The chain has TRBV6-5 and TRBJ2-2, with TRBD2 matching 8 bases. CDR3 length equals 13 residues. Trimming removed 6 bases from V and 5 bases from J; junction bases left unmatched: 2. Germline lookup yields CDR1 MNHEY and CDR2 SVGAGI. CDR3 sequence (DNA): TGTGCCAGCAGACAGCGGGAGACCGGGGAGCTGTTTTTT. Amino acid sequence: CASRQRETGELFF.

A few counts support this clone. V is TRBV25-1 and J is TRBJ2-7; D is unclear. The CDR3 is made up of 12 amino acids. Trimming removed 7 bases from V and 5 bases from J, with 12 bases in between. Germline CDR1 reads MGHDK; CDR2 reads SYGVNS. The CDR3 bases are TGTGCCAGCAATACCAGGTACAACGAGCAGTACTTC. Encoded protein: CASNTRYNEQYF.

The chain is built from TRBV3-1 (or the pseudogene TRBV3-2) and TRBJ2-3; D gene ambiguous. The germline CDR1 and CDR2 sequences are LGHDT and YNNKEL (reference sequence). CDR3 length equals 13 residues. Trimming left V 4 bases short and J 4 bases short, with 9 bases between. CDR3 sequence (DNA): TGTGCCAGCAGCCTTCAACTCCCAGATACGCAGTATTTT. Its protein product is CASSLQLPDTQYF.

The CDR3 bases are TGTGCCAGCAGTTATCGAGGGAATGAAAAACTGTTTTTT. Its translation: CASSYRGNEKLFF. This chain connects TRBV6-5 to TRBJ1-4; the D is unclear. Germline V CDR1 and CDR2: MNHEY, SVGAGI. V shed 3 bases and J shed 5 bases, with 7 bases lying between them. This CDR3 contains 13 residues.

The V and J genes are TRBV2 and TRBJ1-2; 7 nucleotides match TRBD1. V shed 6 bases and J 1 base; nucleotides not matched to a gene: 5. The CDR3 totals 14 residues. Germline CDR1 is SNHLY and CDR2 is FYNNEI. The CDR3 spells CASRQGTSNYGYTF. The CDR3 bases are TGTGCCAGCAGACAGGGGACCAGTAACTATGGCTACACCTTC. Together with reference TRBV2 and TRBJ1-2, the CDR3 gives the full variable domain: EPEVTQTPSHQVTQMGQEVILRCVPISNHLYFYWYRQILGQKVEFLVSFYNNEISEKSEIFDDQFSVERPDGSNFTLKIRSTKLEDSAMYFCASRQGTSNYGYTFGSGTRLTVV.

This clone was recorded a few times. The chain links TRBV7-3 to TRBJ1-2; 10 nucleotides agree with TRBD1. Trimming removed 0 bases from V and 6 bases from J; junction bases left unmatched: 1. This CDR3 spans 14 amino acids. The germline CDR1 and CDR2 sequences are SGHTA and FQGTGA. CDR3 sequence (DNA): TGTGCCAGCAGCTTAACCGGGACAGGGGATGGCTACACCTTC. Its translation is CASSLTGTGDGYTF. Full variable domain (remainder filled in from reference TRBV7-3 and TRBJ1-2): GAGVSQTPSNKVTEKGKYVELRCDPISGHTALYWYRQSLGQGPEFLIYFQGTGAADDSGLPNDRFFAVRPEGSVSTLKIQRTERGDSAVYLCASSLTGTGDGYTFGSGTRLTVV.